The 32 T cell receptor beta chains below were found in one sample sequenced in a study of cytomegalovirus exposure and HLA in healthy donors. PCR amplification relied on 60 Vbeta primers (plus 13 Jbeta primers). Here immunoSEQ multiplex PCR was the method, and the copy in TCRdb shows in-frame clones only, minus some. This table holds around 130,000 clones, 65% to 90% found once. Sequencing used PBMCs. The source is a man aged 50 to 60 in good health and CMV-seronegative.

This clone was seen a few times. The same CDR3 can be traced to other DNA sequences in this sample. The chain links TRBV9 to TRBJ2-2; D not certain. The CDR3 extends over 12 amino acids. In germline, CDR1 is SGDLS, CDR2 YYNGEE. V shed 4 bases and J shed 2 bases, with 3 bases lying between them. CDR3 in DNA: TGTGCCAGCAGCCCTAACACCGGGGAGCTGTTTTTT. This sequence encodes CASSPNTGELFF.

The chain has TRBV29-1 and TRBJ2-7; TRBD1 matches 11 bases. In germline, CDR1 is SQVTM, CDR2 ANQGSEA. The CDR3 spans 12 residues. Losses at the gene ends were 7 bases for V and 6 bases for J; bases not matched to a gene: 5. DNA of the CDR3: TGCAGCGCCAGGACAGGGGGCGGCGAGCAGTACTTC. It codes for CSARTGGGEQYF.

This rearrangement joins TRBV5-6 to TRBJ2-4; a possible D gene is TRBD2 (6 bases). The V end lost 0 bases, the J end lost 1 base, and 11 bases lay between the germline ends. This CDR3 is 16 amino acids long. Germline CDR1 SGHDT, CDR2 YYEEEE. CDR3 sequence: CASSLAGETAKNIQYF. CDR3 DNA: TGTGCCAGCAGCTTGGCGGGGGAAACGGCCAAAAACATTCAGTACTTC. Full variable domain (remainder filled in from reference TRBV5-6 and TRBJ2-4): DAGVTQSPTHLIKTRGQQVTLRCSPKSGHDTVSWYQQALGQGPQFIFQYYEEEERQRGNFPDRFSGHQFPNYSSELNVNALLLGDSALYLCASSLAGETAKNIQYFGAGTRLSVL.

This rearrangement joins TRBV18 to TRBJ2-3; 9 nucleotides align to TRBD2. From germline, CDR1 is KGHSH and CDR2 LQKENI. There are 16 residues in the CDR3. V lost 2 bases, J lost 5 bases, and 8 bases stayed unmatched. The CDR3 loop reads CASSPIGTSSGDTQYF. Here the CDR3 DNA reads TGTGCCAGCTCACCAATAGGGACTAGCTCTGGAGATACGCAGTATTTT.

This rearrangement joins TRBV5-5 to TRBJ1-2; maybe TRBD1 (6 bases). The CDR3 totals 13 residues. Per the germline V gene, CDR1 is SGHKS and CDR2 is YYEKEE (reference sequence). V was cut by 1 base and J by 7 bases, with 11 bases left in between. The CDR3 region has the DNA TGTGCCAGCAGCTTGTTTCAGGGGTTTGGCTACACCTTC. Its protein is CASSLFQGFGYTF.

This clone was counted between two and nine times. The chain recombines TRBV7-2 with TRBJ1-2; D perhaps matches TRBD1 (6 bases). The CDR3 consists of 15 residues. Germline V CDR1 and CDR2: SGHTA, FQGNSA. V was pared by 1 base and J by 5 bases, with 14 bases between. CDR3 sequence reads: CASSLDSSGVYGYTF. The CDR3 nucleotides read TGTGCCAGCAGCTTAGATTCATCAGGGGTTTATGGCTACACCTTC.

The gene calls are TRBV7-9 and TRBJ2-7; tentative D call: TRBD2 (5 bases). Trimming removed 0 bases from V and 0 bases from J, with 12 bases in between. This CDR3 spans 16 amino acids. Germline values: CDR1 SEHNR, CDR2 FQNEAQ (reference sequence). As DNA, the CDR3 is TGTGCCAGCAGCTTAGCCTCGGGGTTTGCCTCCTACGAGCAGTACTTC. Residues: CASSLASGFASYEQYF.

The rearrangement joins TRBV29-1 to TRBJ2-5; the match to TRBD1 covers 7 bases. The J segment lost 1 base and the V segment lost 5 bases, leaving 1 base of the junction unmatched. The CDR3 consists of 12 residues. CDR1 is SQVTM, CDR2 ANQGSEA, per germline. This CDR3 is CSVRTGQETQYF. CDR3 nucleotides: TGCAGCGTTCGGACAGGCCAAGAGACCCAGTACTTC.

This chain links TRBV7-3 with TRBJ1-1; D gene uncertain. The CDR3 sequence is 15 residues long. CDR1 is SGHTA, CDR2 FQGTGA, per germline. Trimming removed 5 bases at V and 1 base at J, with 14 bases between. CDR3 bases: TGTGCCAGCAGCCCCAGAGCGGGCAGGAACACTGAAGCTTTCTTT. Its translation: CASSPRAGRNTEAFF.

The chain links TRBV27 to TRBJ2-5, with 9 bases aligning to TRBD1. The CDR3 consists of 14 residues. Germline CDR1 MNHEY, CDR2 SMNVEV (reference sequence). V gave up 5 bases and J gave up 5 bases; unmatched junction bases: 6. The CDR3 DNA is TGTGCCAGCAGTCTACAGGGGGCAGAGGAGACCCAGTACTTC. Translated: CASSLQGAEETQYF.

For the CDR3, the DNA is TGCGCCAGCAGCCCACAGTCTTGGGCAGGGTTGATAGCGGGTACCTTCAAGGAAGATGAGCAGTTCTTC. It specifies CASSPQSWAGLIAGTFKEDEQFF. This rearrangement joins TRBV5-1 to TRBJ2-1; 7 bases are shared with TRBD2. The J segment lost 8 bases and the V segment lost 4 bases, leaving 36 bases of the junction unmatched. CDR1 SGHRS and CDR2 YFSETQ come from the germline V gene. The CDR3 is 23 amino acids.

V and J are TRBV19 and TRBJ2-3, with 9 positions matching TRBD2. V shed 4 bases, J shed 6 bases, and the junction held 8 bases outside the gene matches. Germline loops: CDR1 LNHDA, CDR2 SQIVND (reference sequence). There are 15 residues in the CDR3. The CDR3 reads CASSTGGTSWDTQYF. For the CDR3, the DNA is TGTGCCAGTAGTACCGGAGGGACTAGCTGGGATACGCAGTATTTT.

The chain uses TRBV2 and TRBJ1-5; no clear D. This CDR3 contains 13 residues. Germline V gene sequence: CDR1 SNHLY, CDR2 FYNNEI. V lost 2 bases and J lost 7, with 9 bases in between. The DNA for the CDR3 is TGTGCCAGCAGTGAATGGGGAGACCAGCCCCAGCATTTT. This encodes CASSEWGDQPQHF. The whole variable domain, filled in from reference TRBV2 and TRBJ1-5, reads EPEVTQTPSHQVTQMGQEVILRCVPISNHLYFYWYRQILGQKVEFLVSFYNNEISEKSEIFDDQFSVERPDGSNFTLKIRSTKLEDSAMYFCASSEWGDQPQHFGDGTRLSIL.

This clone was seen just once. The chain carries TRBV6-5 and TRBJ2-1; maybe TRBD1 (5 bases). This CDR3 contains 13 residues. Deletions cut 8 bases from V and 0 bases from J, with 8 bases between. Germline CDR1 and CDR2: MNHEY and SVGAGI. The CDR3 region has the DNA TGTGCCAGCGGGGCTAGCTCCTACAATGAGCAGTTCTTC. Translating it yields CASGASSYNEQFF.

V and J are TRBV7-2 and TRBJ2-3; TRBD2 matches 11 bases. Trimming removed 5 bases from V and 10 bases from J; junction bases left unmatched: 14. The CDR3 length is 16 residues. Looked up from germline, CDR1 is SGHTA and CDR2 is FQGNSA. CDR3: CASSPELAGENAAQYF. DNA of the CDR3: TGTGCCAGCAGCCCAGAACTAGCGGGGGAAAACGCGGCGCAGTATTTT.

V is TRBV18 and J is TRBJ1-1; 7 bases agree with TRBD1. This CDR3 is built from 15 residues. Per germline, CDR1 KGHSH and CDR2 LQKENI. With V trimmed by 6 bases and J by 0 bases, 7 bases remained unmatched. The CDR3 DNA is TGTGCCAGCTCTGGGACAGCCAATTTGAACACTGAAGCTTTCTTT. This gives the protein CASSGTANLNTEAFF.

The rearrangement uses TRBV29-1 and TRBJ2-3; a weak D match, TRBD2 (5 bases). Trimming removed 4 bases from V and 10 bases from J, with 12 bases in between. CDR1 and CDR2 from the germline V gene are SQVTM and ANQGSEA. This CDR3 has 11 residues. DNA of the CDR3: TGCAGCGTTGGTCAGCCCGGGGCGCAGTATTTT. Translated: CSVGQPGAQYF.

This chain uses TRBV9 with TRBJ1-1; D is ambiguous. CDR3 length: 14 amino acids. CDR1 SGDLS and CDR2 YYNGEE come from the germline V gene. The ends were cut back, 4 bases at V and 0 bases at J, with 10 bases in the middle. The CDR3 here is CASSLGDLNTEAFF. In nucleotides, the CDR3 is TGTGCCAGCAGCCTCGGGGATTTGAACACTGAAGCTTTCTTT. The entire variable domain, with the rest obtained from reference TRBV9 and TRBJ1-1, is as follows: DSGVTQTPKHLITATGQRVTLRCSPRSGDLSVYWYQQSLDQGLQFLIQYYNGEERAKGNILERFSAQQFPDLHSELNLSSLELGDSALYFCASSLGDLNTEAFFGQGTRLTVV.

The V gene is TRBV11-2, the J gene TRBJ2-3; 10 bases align to TRBD2. The CDR3 consists of 17 residues. V lost 1 base to trimming and J lost 2 bases; unmatched junction nucleotides: 6. Germline CDR1 is SGHAT and CDR2 is FQNNGV. The CDR3 reads CASSLGPSGGATDTQYF. The CDR3 DNA follows: TGTGCCAGCAGCTTAGGGCCTAGCGGGGGTGCCACAGATACGCAGTATTTT.

This clone appeared a single time. This rearrangement joins TRBV2 to TRBJ1-4, with D uncertain. Deletions cut 1 base from V and 4 bases from J, with 10 bases between. Germline V gene lookup returns CDR1 SNHLY and CDR2 FYNNEI. The CDR3 is made up of 15 amino acids. CDR3 protein: CASSEDPTYNEKLFF. In nucleotides, the CDR3 is TGTGCCAGCAGTGAAGACCCCACATATAATGAAAAACTGTTTTTT.

The chain links TRBV28 to TRBJ2-7; 7 bases are a match to TRBD2. CDR3 length: 16 residues. Germline assignment: CDR1 MDHEN and CDR2 SYDVKM. V dropped 5 bases and J dropped 1; count of bases not matched to a gene: 11. CDR3 DNA: TGTGCCAGCAGTCGGGGGGTTCTAGCGGTTTCCTACGAGCAGTACTTC. Protein product: CASSRGVLAVSYEQYF. The variable domain in full, with the rest retrieved from reference TRBV28 and TRBJ2-7, is DVKVTQSSRYLVKRTGEKVFLECVQDMDHENMFWYRQDPGLGLRLIYFSYDVKMKEKGDIPEGYSVSREKKERFSLILESASTNQTSMYLCASSRGVLAVSYEQYFGPGTRLTVT.

The sample holds a few counts of this clone. The gene calls are TRBV6-5 and TRBJ1-1; D unresolved. The CDR3 is 12 amino acids. Germline CDR1 reads MNHEY; CDR2 reads SVGAGI. V was cut by 6 bases and J by 8 bases, with 13 bases left in between. CDR3 nucleotides: TGTGCCAGCAGGGAGACGGTCAAAGAAGCTTTCTTT. Encoded protein: CASRETVKEAFF.

The gene calls are TRBV2 and TRBJ2-2, with 7 bases identical to TRBD1. V lost 6 bases to trimming and J lost 8 bases; unmatched junction nucleotides: 9. CDR3 length: 14 residues. Germline V gene data show CDR1 as SNHLY and CDR2 as FYNNEI. CDR3 sequence (DNA): TGTGCCAGCAGAGTTCAGGGGGATCAGGGGGAGCTGTTTTTT. The encoded protein is CASRVQGDQGELFF.

The genes are TRBV14 and TRBJ1-2, with 7 bases matching TRBD1. The CDR3 has 13 residues. V was pared by 1 base and J by 8 bases, with 4 bases of the junction left unmatched. Germline V CDR1 and CDR2: SGHDN, FVKESK. This CDR3 is CASSQVPRGGYTF. DNA of the CDR3: TGTGCCAGCAGCCAAGTCCCCAGGGGGGGCTACACCTTC.

In its sample, this clone was seen once. The V call is TRBV5-1, the J call TRBJ2-2; possible D gene TRBD1, 6 bases. V lost 5 bases and J 7 bases, leaving 12 bases between the germline ends. This CDR3 is 13 amino acids long. In germline, CDR1 is SGHRS, CDR2 YFSETQ. DNA for the CDR3: TGCGCCAGCAGGGACAGAGAGAGCGGGGAGCTGTTTTTT. Translated, it gives CASRDRESGELFF. Drawing the rest from reference TRBV5-1 and TRBJ2-2, the complete variable domain is KAGVTQTPRYLIKTRGQQVTLSCSPISGHRSVSWYQQTPGQGLQFLFEYFSETQRNKGNFPGRFSGRQFSNSRSEMNVSTLELGDSALYLCASRDRESGELFFGEGSRLTVL.

The rearrangement uses TRBV30 and TRBJ1-2, with D possibly being TRBD1 (6 bases). The CDR3 contains 14 residues. Germline CDR1 and CDR2: GTSNPN and SVGIG (reference sequence). Trimming removed 5 bases from V and 1 base from J, with 14 bases in between. The DNA of the CDR3 is TGTGCCTGGGGCCGGGACATCATTAACTATGGCTACACCTTC. This encodes CAWGRDIINYGYTF.

J is TRBJ2-2 and V is TRBV7-9; D is undetermined. CDR1 and CDR2 from the germline V gene are SEHNR and FQNEAQ (reference sequence). V gave up 4 bases and J gave up 2 bases, with 8 bases separating them. This CDR3 contains 14 residues. The CDR3 here is CASSYVSNTGELFF. DNA of the CDR3: TGTGCCAGCAGCTATGTTAGCAACACCGGGGAGCTGTTTTTT.

The chain uses TRBV29-1 and TRBJ2-5; TRBD1 matches 9 bases. TRBJ2-7 matches the DNA end more closely, so the J call is doubtful. CDR1 is SQVTM, CDR2 ANQGSEA, per germline. The CDR3 totals 16 residues. CDR3 region: CSVDFGTGPYSYEQYF. The CDR3 DNA follows: TGCAGCGTTGATTTTGGGACAGGGCCATACTCCTACGAGCAGTACTTC.

This chain's CDR3 is CASSPSGQGSYEQYF. The CDR3 coding sequence is TGTGCCAGCTCACCCTCGGGACAGGGGTCCTACGAGCAGTACTTC. The rearrangement links TRBV18 to TRBJ2-7, with 10 bases identical to TRBD1. Germline V gives CDR1 KGHSH, CDR2 LQKENI. This CDR3 has 15 amino acids. J gave up 1 base and V 3 bases, and 3 bases lay outside the gene matches.

This sequence joins TRBV19 and TRBJ1-2; D gene uncertain. The CDR3 is made up of 15 amino acids. The ends were cut back, 1 base at V and 1 base at J, with 10 bases in the middle. Germline loops: CDR1 LNHDA, CDR2 SQIVND (reference sequence). As DNA, the CDR3 is TGTGCCAGTAGTATAGTGAGAGACTTTAACTATGGCTACACCTTC. This sequence encodes CASSIVRDFNYGYTF. The full variable domain, rest sourced from reference TRBV19 and TRBJ1-2, is DGGITQSPKYLFRKEGQNVTLSCEQNLNHDAMYWYRQDPGQGLRLIYYSQIVNDFQKGDIAEGYSVSREKKESFPLTVTSAQKNPTAFYLCASSIVRDFNYGYTFGSGTRLTVV.

This clone was detected only once. The chain carries TRBV5-1 and TRBJ2-2, with 12 bases aligning to TRBD2. CDR3 length: 15 residues. Germline V gives CDR1 SGHRS, CDR2 YFSETQ. The V segment lost 1 base and the J segment 5 bases; nucleotides outside the gene matches: 0. The DNA for the CDR3 is TGCGCCAGCAGCTTGACTAGCGGGGGGACCGGGGAGCTGTTTTTT. Amino acids: CASSLTSGGTGELFF.

The CDR3 nucleotides read TGCGCCAGCAGCCCTGGACTATCCGCCGGGGAGCTGTTTTTT. Amino acids: CASSPGLSAGELFF. The chain is built from TRBV5-1 and TRBJ2-2; tentative D call: TRBD2 (6 bases). The CDR3 is 14 residues long. From germline, CDR1 is SGHRS and CDR2 YFSETQ. V lost 4 bases to trimming and J lost 6 bases, with 13 bases between them.